This entry concerns a single T cell receptor (beta chain). These data come from a study of cytomegalovirus exposure and HLA in healthy donors. Germline CDR1 MNHNS, CDR2 SASEGT. The CDR3 extends over 15 amino acids. V dropped 7 bases and J dropped 8 bases, with 20 bases sitting between them. The PCR had 60 Vbeta and 13 Jbeta primers. This table comes from immunoSEQ multiplex PCR, and its TCRdb copy is limited to in-frame clones, with some not included. Of approximately 94,000 clones detected, about three quarters appear once; the ten largest clones hold around 5.3%. This sequence originates from a man in his thirties or forties in good health and CMV-seropositive. This rearrangement joins TRBV6-1 to TRBJ1-4, with a weak D call TRBD1 (6 bases). The source material was PBMCs. The CDR3 DNA reads as TGTGCCAGCAAGCAGGGGCCGGGGATTGTCGAAAAACTGTTTTTT. Translating gives CASKQGPGIVEKLFF.